One and the same sample provided the 18 T cell receptor beta chains below, sequenced in a study of blood T cell repertoires in COVID-19. Generated by immunoSEQ multiplex PCR, the TCRdb table keeps only in-frame clones and is missing some. The data contain approximately 210,000 clones, 80% to 85% of them singletons. Input material: peripheral blood. Receptors were obtained from a young man with active or convalescent COVID-19.

The J gene is TRBJ1-4, the V gene TRBV30; no definite D call. This CDR3 is 14 amino acids long. V was clipped by 7 bases and J by 7 bases, with 19 bases between them. Germline assignment: CDR1 GTSNPN and CDR2 SVGIG (reference sequence). The CDR3 protein is CASTERGWSEKLFF. The CDR3 DNA reads as TGTGCCTCAACCGAAAGAGGATGGAGTGAAAAACTGTTTTTT. Using reference TRBV30 and TRBJ1-4 for the parts outside the CDR3, the full variable domain is SQTIHQWPATLVQPVGSPLSLECTVEGTSNPNLYWYRQAAGRGLQLLFYSVGIGQISSEVPQNLSASRPQDRQFILSSKKLLLSDSGFYLCASTERGWSEKLFFGSGTQLSVL.

The chain has TRBV3-1 (or the pseudogene TRBV3-2) and TRBJ2-1, with 10 bases aligning to TRBD2. Germline V CDR1 and CDR2: LGHDT, YNNKEL (reference sequence). This CDR3 is built from 15 residues. With 5 bases clipped from V and 2 bases from J, the junction kept 3 bases outside the gene matches. CDR3 nucleotide sequence: TGTGCCAGCAGCGGGGGACTAGCGCCCTACAATGAGCAGTTCTTC. It yields the protein CASSGGLAPYNEQFF.

The chain couples TRBV7-2 to TRBJ1-6; 7 bases line up with TRBD1. The CDR3 has 16 amino acids. Trimming cost V 7 bases and J 7 bases; bases outside gene matches: 13. Per germline, CDR1 SGHTA and CDR2 FQGNSA. The chain's CDR3 is CASNLGGTARNSPLHF. DNA of the CDR3: TGTGCCAGCAACCTTGGTGGGACAGCCAGGAATTCACCCCTCCACTTT.

The chain employs TRBV9 and TRBJ1-4; possible D gene TRBD1, 6 bases. The length of the CDR3 is 15 residues. V dropped 0 bases and J dropped 8 bases, with 14 bases sitting between them. The V gene's germline CDR1 is SGDLS and CDR2 YYNGEE. The CDR3 sequence: CASSVARGGGEKLFF. The DNA of the CDR3 is TGTGCCAGCAGCGTAGCGAGAGGGGGAGGGGAAAAACTGTTTTTT.

This clone was observed once. The rearrangement joins TRBV6-6 to TRBJ2-7, with 11 bases aligning to TRBD2. This CDR3 spans 16 amino acids. Germline trimming cut 6 bases from V and 7 bases from J; bases unmatched to any gene: 14. In germline, CDR1 is MNHNY, CDR2 SVGAGI (reference sequence). The CDR3 DNA is TGTGCCAGCAGACAATTCGTAGCGGGGGGGCCCCAGGAGCAGTACTTC. This sequence encodes CASRQFVAGGPQEQYF.

This clone was seen more than once but under ten times. The chain is built from TRBV30 and TRBJ1-2, with D possibly matching TRBD1 (6 bases). The CDR3 covers 14 residues. From germline, CDR1 is GTSNPN and CDR2 SVGIG (reference sequence). The V end lost 2 bases, the J end lost 2 bases, and 12 bases lay between the germline ends. The CDR3: CAWSILGQNYGYTF. The DNA for the CDR3 is TGTGCCTGGAGTATACTCGGACAGAACTATGGCTACACCTTC.

V is TRBV5-5 and J is TRBJ1-6, with 9 bases lining up with TRBD1. This CDR3 has 15 residues. V lost 4 bases and J lost 8; bases outside the gene matches: 7. The germline V gene has CDR1 SGHKS and CDR2 YYEKEE (reference sequence). The CDR3 coding sequence is TGTGCCAGCAGCCCGGAACAGGGGGCGTATTCACCCCTCCACTTT. It specifies CASSPEQGAYSPLHF.

The gene calls are TRBV7-3 and TRBJ2-2, with D possibly being TRBD2 (6 bases). Trimming took off 1 base at V and 2 bases at J, with 11 bases between the two ends. CDR1 is SGHTA and CDR2 is FQGTGA in the germline V gene. The CDR3 is 16 amino acids. The CDR3 here is CASSLRAAGNTGELFF. In nucleotides, the CDR3 is TGTGCCAGCAGCTTAAGAGCTGCGGGAAACACCGGGGAGCTGTTTTTT. The full variable domain, with the rest looked up from reference TRBV7-3 and TRBJ2-2, is GAGVSQTPSNKVTEKGKYVELRCDPISGHTALYWYRQSLGQGPEFLIYFQGTGAADDSGLPNDRFFAVRPEGSVSTLKIQRTERGDSAVYLCASSLRAAGNTGELFFGEGSRLTVL.

The chain employs TRBV7-8 and TRBJ1-3; TRBD1 agrees at 7 bases. CDR3 size: 17 residues. CDR1 is SGHVS, CDR2 FQNEAQ, per germline. Trimming removed 0 bases from V and 0 bases from J; junction bases left unmatched: 5. CDR3 sequence (DNA): TGTGCCAGCAGCTTAGCACGGACAGGCTCCTCTGGAAACACCATATATTTT. Translated, it gives CASSLARTGSSGNTIYF.

The genes are TRBV5-1 and TRBJ2-1, with TRBD2 matching 8 bases. The trim removed 0 bases at V and 7 bases at J, leaving 9 bases unmatched. Germline V gene sequence: CDR1 SGHRS, CDR2 YFSETQ. This CDR3 region has 16 residues. CDR3 coding DNA: TGCGCCAGCAGCTTGGTCCCGGGACTAGGGGAAAATGAGCAGTTCTTC. Translation gives CASSLVPGLGENEQFF.

J is TRBJ2-7 and V is TRBV30, with 8 bases that match TRBD2. V shed 5 bases and J 4 bases; nucleotides not matched to a gene: 7. CDR1 is GTSNPN, CDR2 SVGIG, per germline (reference sequence). CDR3 length equals 13 residues. CDR3 DNA: TGTGCCTGGGCCGGCGGGAGGAGGTACGAGCAGTACTTC. This sequence encodes CAWAGGRRYEQYF.

This chain joins TRBV3-1 (or the pseudogene TRBV3-2) and TRBJ2-7; a weak D match, TRBD1 (5 bases). V was shortened by 2 bases and J by 6 bases, with 17 bases between the two germline ends. Per the germline V gene, CDR1 is LGHDT and CDR2 is YNNKEL (reference sequence). The CDR3 has 15 amino acids. In DNA, the CDR3 is TGTGCCAGCAGCCAATCACAGGCGGTTAAGGCCGAGCAGTACTTC. Protein product: CASSQSQAVKAEQYF.

The CDR3 DNA sequence: TGCGCCAGCAGCCAAACAGGGGGCGCAGGTTCCGGGGCCAACGTCCTGACTTTC. Amino acids: CASSQTGGAGSGANVLTF. The chain recombines TRBV4-1 with TRBJ2-6; TRBD1 aligns across 9 bases. The CDR3 has 18 amino acids. Unmatched junction bases numbered 9, after V lost 2 bases and J lost 4 bases. CDR1 is MGHRA, CDR2 YSYEKL, per germline.

The chain carries TRBV7-2 and TRBJ2-3; 13 bases are a match to TRBD2. CDR1 SGHTA and CDR2 FQGNSA come from the germline V gene. The V and J ends lost 9 bases and 4 bases, in that order; junction bases with no gene match: 7. The CDR3 covers 15 residues. CDR3 in DNA: TGTGCCAGTTTACTAGCGGGGGGGCGATCAGATACGCAGTATTTT. The encoded protein is CASLLAGGRSDTQYF.

The rearrangement joins TRBV7-2 to TRBJ1-1; D call uncertain. This CDR3 spans 15 amino acids. Trimming shortened V by 5 bases and J by 1 base, and 14 bases separated the two germline ends. Looked up from germline, CDR1 is SGHTA and CDR2 is FQGNSA. The CDR3 region has the DNA TGTGCCAGCAGCCCCCGTTTCGGCGGGAACACTGAAGCTTTCTTT. As protein: CASSPRFGGNTEAFF. Looking up the rest from reference TRBV7-2 and TRBJ1-1 gives the full variable domain: GAGVSQSPSNKVTEKGKDVELRCDPISGHTALYWYRQSLGQGLEFLIYFQGNSAPDKSGLPSDRFSAERTGGSVSTLTIQRTQQEDSAVYLCASSPRFGGNTEAFFGQGTRLTVV.

The genes are TRBV2 and TRBJ2-7, with D possibly TRBD2 on 5 matching bases. CDR1 is SNHLY, CDR2 FYNNEI, per germline. Trimming cost V 4 bases and J 4 bases, with 23 bases left between them. The CDR3 extends over 17 amino acids. CDR3 sequence reads: CASSAPPGSGGPYEQYF. The CDR3 DNA follows: TGTGCCAGCAGTGCGCCCCCGGGGAGCGGAGGCCCTTACGAGCAGTACTTC.

The chain is built from TRBV7-2 and TRBJ2-3, with 14 bases matching TRBD2. V trimming: 5 bases; J trimming: 6 bases; junction bases outside the gene matches: 7. Germline V gene lookup returns CDR1 SGHTA and CDR2 FQGNSA. The CDR3 is 16 amino acids. The DNA for the CDR3 is TGTGCCAGCAGCCTCTTGACTAGCGGGGGGGTGGATACGCAGTATTTT. Translation: CASSLLTSGGVDTQYF.

This rearrangement joins TRBV7-8 to TRBJ2-1; 9 nucleotides agree with TRBD2. The junction had 11 bases not matched to a gene; V was cut back by 4 bases and J by 10 bases. CDR1 and CDR2 from the germline V gene are SGHVS and FQNEAQ. CDR3 length: 15 residues. The CDR3 DNA follows: TGTGCCAGCAGCTCGACTAGCGGATTTCTCGGGGAGCAGTTCTTC. Its translation: CASSSTSGFLGEQFF.